Here is one TCR beta chain with its context. The CDR3 length is 13 residues. Trimming cost V 8 bases and J 3 bases; bases outside gene matches: 3. Researchers sorted participants into cohorts using their self-reported clinical history. The sample belongs to a study of blood T cell repertoires in COVID-19. Study in general: PBMCs, B-cell-depleted T cells, or T cells were the source of the cDNA or gDNA that made up the material.

Original data processing: Reference gene primer amplification in the assay estimated nucleated cell counts. Data came from immunoSEQ multiplex PCR; TCRdb stores just in-frame clones and leaves some out. The V and J calls and clone size come from that table; D and trimming were worked out from the DNA. The table records about 440,000 clones, about 85% of them present only once. This receptor was obtained from a woman between 18 and 30 years old with acute COVID-19. The sequencing sample was made of PBMCs or T cells enriched from blood (not recorded which). The V call is TRBV12-3 or TRBV12-4, the J call TRBJ1-5, with 8 nucleotides matching TRBD1. The CDR3 DNA reads as TGTGCCAGCCAGGGACAGGCCAATCAGCCCCAGCATTTT. Translated: CASQGQANQPQHF.